This TCR beta chain comes out of a study of beta chain features in type 1 diabetes. Broader study findings: Cells with high TCR expression could be over-represented when cDNA is sequenced. Type 1 diabetes patients had moderately but significantly shorter TCRB CDR3s in all four CD4+ subsets. In type 1 diabetes patients, VDJ junctions had fewer insertions; deletions at these junctions were more frequent. Whether HLA type influences TCRB rearrangement remained unresolved here.

Since all of the isolated RNA was reverse transcribed, expressed TCRB transcripts were what got sequenced. Sequencing used immunoSEQ multiplex PCR; TCRdb keeps in-frame clones, though not all of them. The data contain around 110,000 clones, around 17% of them seen just once; the ten biggest clones take up around 2.5%. This CDR3 contains 13 residues. In germline, CDR1 is SQVTM, CDR2 ANQGSEA. Trimming left V 4 bases short and J 2 bases short, with 9 bases between. This clone was recorded a few times. The antigen is unknown. Specimen: central memory CD4+ T cells from blood. The chain recombines TRBV29-1 with TRBJ2-1; D is unresolved. The receptor was isolated from a man younger than 45 with type 1 diabetes. The CDR3 DNA follows: TGCAGCGTTGGACGGTTGCCCTACAATGAGCAGTTCTTC. This encodes CSVGRLPYNEQFF.